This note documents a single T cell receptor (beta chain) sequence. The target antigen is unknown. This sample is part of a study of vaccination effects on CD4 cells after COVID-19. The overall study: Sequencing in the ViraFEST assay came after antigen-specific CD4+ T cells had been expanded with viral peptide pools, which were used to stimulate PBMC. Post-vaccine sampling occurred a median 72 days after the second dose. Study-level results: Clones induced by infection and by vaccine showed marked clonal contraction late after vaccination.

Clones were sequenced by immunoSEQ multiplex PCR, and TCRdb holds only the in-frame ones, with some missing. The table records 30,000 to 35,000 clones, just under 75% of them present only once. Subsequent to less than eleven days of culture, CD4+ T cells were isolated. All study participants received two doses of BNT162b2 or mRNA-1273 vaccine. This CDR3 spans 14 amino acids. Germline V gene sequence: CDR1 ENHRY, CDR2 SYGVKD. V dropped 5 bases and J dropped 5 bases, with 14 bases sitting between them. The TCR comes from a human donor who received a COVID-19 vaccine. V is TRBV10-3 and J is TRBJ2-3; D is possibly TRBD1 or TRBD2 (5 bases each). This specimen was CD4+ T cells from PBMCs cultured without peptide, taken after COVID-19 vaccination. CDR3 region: CAISQRGFGDTQYF. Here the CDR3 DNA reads TGTGCCATCAGTCAGAGGGGTTTTGGAGATACGCAGTATTTT.